These 15 T cell receptor beta chains share one sample of origin, sequenced in a study of breast tumors, draining lymph nodes, adjacent tissues. TCRdb independently ran MiXCR on the multiplex PCR reads; one entry per CDR3 protein. The data hold fewer than 150,000 distinct CDR3 sequences, with 21% observed a single time. Samples came from axillary lymph nodes draining the breast cancer. The sample comprised axillary lymph node tissue. The receptors derive from a female donor with breast cancer. Some clones in this sample may be carry-over from other donors' samples.

The table lists this clonotype with many counts. This chain connects TRBV4-2 to TRBJ1-3; D gene ambiguous. The V gene's germline CDR1 is LGHNA and CDR2 YNFKEQ. Trimming took 4 bases from V and 0 from J, leaving 19 bases between them. The CDR3 has 18 residues. CDR3 region: CASSPHLRTKISGNTIYF. DNA of the CDR3: TGTGCCAGCAGCCCTCATCTGAGGACGAAAATCTCTGGAAACACCATATATTTT.

This clonotype was recorded once. A much larger clone differs by one base, so this may be a read error. The chain employs TRBV6-1 and TRBJ2-1; 10 positions match TRBD2. J was trimmed by 9 bases and V by 7 bases; bases with no gene match: 12. This CDR3 spans 15 amino acids. Germline V CDR1 and CDR2: MNHNS, SASEGT. The CDR3 protein is CASIPRTSGNIEQFF. CDR3 bases: TGTGCCAGCATTCCACGGACTAGCGGAAACATTGAGCAGTTCTTC.

The chain links TRBV10-3 to TRBJ1-1, with 7 bases identical to TRBD1. The germline CDR1 and CDR2 sequences are ENHRY and SYGVKD. CDR3 size: 15 residues. J lost 4 bases, V lost 3 bases, and 8 bases had no gene match. CDR3 protein: CAISESRGQSTEAFF. The CDR3 bases are TGTGCCATCAGTGAATCAAGGGGGCAGAGCACTGAAGCTTTCTTT.

A few counts support this clonotype. V usage is TRBV28 and J usage is TRBJ2-2; TRBD1 matches at 8 bases. Germline V gene lookup returns CDR1 MDHEN and CDR2 SYDVKM. CDR3 length: 16 residues. Trimming removed 5 bases from V and 5 bases from J; junction bases left unmatched: 10. CDR3 in DNA: TGTGCCAGCAGTCAGGGCCGACAGGGGCGAACCGGGGAGCTGTTTTTT. Its protein product is CASSQGRQGRTGELFF.

This clonotype was counted ten times or more. The J gene is TRBJ1-5, the V gene TRBV7-2; D is ambiguous. The V gene lost 5 bases and the J gene lost 2 bases, with 10 bases spanning the gap. This CDR3 has 14 residues. CDR1 is SGHTA, CDR2 FQGNSA, per germline. CDR3 amino acids: CASSPQPGNQPQHF. Here the CDR3 DNA reads TGTGCCAGCAGCCCCCAGCCAGGCAATCAGCCCCAGCATTTT. The variable domain in full, with the rest retrieved from reference TRBV7-2 and TRBJ1-5, is GAGVSQSPSNKVTEKGKDVELRCDPISGHTALYWYRQSLGQGLEFLIYFQGNSAPDKSGLPSDRFSAERTGGSVSTLTIQRTQQEDSAVYLCASSPQPGNQPQHFGDGTRLSIL.

The V and J genes are TRBV6-1 and TRBJ1-4; D perhaps matches TRBD1 (6 bases). V was cut by 8 bases and J by 7 bases, with 11 bases left in between. The CDR3 spans 12 residues. Germline CDR1 is MNHNS and CDR2 is SASEGT. CDR3 residues: CASARGSEKLFF. The CDR3 nucleotides are TGTGCCAGCGCGAGGGGGAGTGAAAAACTGTTTTTT.

This clonotype was found many times. This CDR3 is CASSPGQYEQYF. In DNA form, the CDR3 reads TGTGCCAGCTCACCTGGCCAATACGAGCAGTACTTC. The rearrangement joins TRBV18 to TRBJ2-7; no reliable D call. Per germline, CDR1 KGHSH and CDR2 LQKENI. Trimming took 3 bases from V and 4 from J, leaving 7 bases between them. This CDR3 is built from 12 residues. Combining the CDR3 with reference TRBV18 and TRBJ2-7 gives the whole variable domain NAGVMQNPRHLVRRRGQEARLRCSPMKGHSHVYWYRQLPEEGLKFMVYLQKENIIDESGMPKERFSAEFPKEGPSILRIQQVVRGDSAAYFCASSPGQYEQYFGPGTRLTVT.

The sample holds many counts of this clonotype. J is TRBJ2-2 and V is TRBV24-1; TRBD2 is a possible D gene (6 bases). Trimming cost V 6 bases and J 5 bases, with 12 bases left between them. The germline gives CDR1 KGHDR, CDR2 SFDVKD. This CDR3 has 14 residues. The DNA for the CDR3 is TGTGCCACCAGTAGAACCGGGGGAACCGGGGAGCTGTTTTTT. This sequence encodes CATSRTGGTGELFF.

At least ten counts were recorded for this clonotype. The rearrangement joins TRBV2 to TRBJ1-6, with 7 bases fitting TRBD1. V lost 4 bases to trimming and J lost 10 bases; unmatched junction nucleotides: 10. Germline values: CDR1 SNHLY, CDR2 FYNNEI. The CDR3 extends over 15 amino acids. CDR3 sequence (DNA): TGTGCCAGCAGTGCAAAGGGACAGCCCCCCTCACCCCTCCACTTT. Protein product: CASSAKGQPPSPLHF.

This clonotype was detected ten times or more. The chain is built from TRBV14 and TRBJ2-5, with D perhaps TRBD1 or TRBD2 (7 bases each). The V gene lost 9 bases and the J gene lost 6 bases, with 20 bases spanning the gap. CDR1 SGHDN and CDR2 FVKESK come from the germline V gene. The CDR3 runs 14 residues. CDR3 DNA sequence: TGTGCCAGTATTAACCAGGGGGGGAGTAAGACCCAGTACTTC. This codes for CASINQGGSKTQYF. The whole variable domain, filled in from reference TRBV14 and TRBJ2-5, reads EAGVTQFPSHSVIEKGQTVTLRCDPISGHDNLYWYRRVMGKEIKFLLHFVKESKQDESGMPNNRFLAERTGGTYSTLKVQPAELEDSGVYFCASINQGGSKTQYFGPGTRLLVL.

This clonotype was seen many times. The chain employs TRBV20-1 and TRBJ2-1, with D possibly being TRBD2 (6 bases). Germline assignment: CDR1 DFQATT and CDR2 SNEGSKA (reference sequence). This CDR3 comprises 15 residues. The germline V and J ends were trimmed by 0 bases and 0 bases, with 9 bases remaining between them. This CDR3 reads CSARDGGSSYNEQFF. The CDR3 region has the DNA TGCAGTGCTAGAGATGGGGGGAGCTCCTACAATGAGCAGTTCTTC.

The V and J genes are TRBV5-1 and TRBJ1-2, with D perhaps TRBD1 (6 bases). The CDR3 extends over 13 amino acids. Germline V gene sequence: CDR1 SGHRS, CDR2 YFSETQ. V was shortened by 8 bases and J by 8 bases, with 19 bases between the two germline ends. Here the CDR3 DNA reads TGCGCCAGAGGCCCCGGGACAAATGGAGGCTACACCTTC. Amino acid sequence: CARGPGTNGGYTF. The entire variable domain, with the rest obtained from reference TRBV5-1 and TRBJ1-2, is as follows: KAGVTQTPRYLIKTRGQQVTLSCSPISGHRSVSWYQQTPGQGLQFLFEYFSETQRNKGNFPGRFSGRQFSNSRSEMNVSTLELGDSALYLCARGPGTNGGYTFGSGTRLTVV.

The genes are TRBV12-5 and TRBJ1-1, with D maybe TRBD1 (5 bases). The CDR3 totals 18 residues. Germline V gene sequence: CDR1 LGHNT, CDR2 FRNRAP. Trimming stripped 7 bases from V and 5 bases from J, with 29 bases between. CDR3 DNA sequence: TGTGCTAGTGCCCCGAGGGGACTTCCAATAAATCTCGGGACTGAAGCTTTCTTT. Translating it yields CASAPRGLPINLGTEAFF.

This clonotype was counted many times. The chain joins TRBV3-1 to TRBJ1-6, with a tentative D call TRBD1 (6 bases). Per germline, CDR1 LGHDT and CDR2 YNNKEL (reference sequence). This CDR3 region has 16 residues. Trimming pared 4 bases from V and 6 bases from J, leaving 16 bases between. The CDR3 DNA follows: TGTGCCAGCAGCCCGAGGGGACACCAAAGTAATTCACCCCTCCACTTT. As protein: CASSPRGHQSNSPLHF.

This clonotype was recorded at least ten times. V is TRBV7-9 and J is TRBJ2-2, with D perhaps TRBD1 (7 bases). Germline CDR1 and CDR2: SEHNR and FQNEAQ (reference sequence). The V end lost 5 bases, the J end lost 4 bases, and 17 bases lay between the germline ends. The CDR3 has 16 residues. Here the CDR3 reads CASSPTGAGGTGELFF. CDR3 bases: TGTGCCAGCAGCCCGACGGGGGCAGGGGGCACCGGGGAGCTGTTTTTT.